This T cell receptor (beta chain) was sequenced in a study of T cell responses to AZD1222 COVID-19 vaccine (dated by TCRdb to 2020 to 2022). In the study overall: AZD1222 recipients given second doses at about 4 weeks or at about 12 weeks were pooled, since spike-specific TCR depth and breadth were not found to differ between the two schedules. TCR sequencing was performed for some 250 trial participants, of whom some 200 were given two doses of AZD1222 and about 25 were given two doses of MenACWY control vaccine. Trial participants were enrolled by age into 18-55, 56-69 and 70-plus year subgroups, with approximately 150, 28 and 58 TCR-sequenced participants respectively.

The CDR3 starts with the cysteine, ends with the phenylalanine, and has 17 residues. The entry retains the CDR3 DNA only, 51 bases that are in frame from base 1. From a lookup of the germline V gene (reference sequence), CDR1 and CDR2 are SSHAT and FNYEAQ. The junction carries 19 bases between V and J, which are trimmed by 4 bases and 1 base respectively. The study at large found these results: Spike-specific TCR breadth and depth rose significantly after two AZD1222 doses compared with day 0 and with MenACWY recipients. The 56-69-year group was small, and its depth increase did not reach significance, likely because of low power. Vaccine-associated CD4 TCRs spanned the whole spike protein, with dominant responses in regions 160-218 and 743-854. Only a handful of AZD1222 recipients were SARS-CoV-2 seropositive at baseline, limiting conclusions about previously exposed vaccinees. Participants were mostly white British, with more females than males. The authors suggested clonal diversity may have been underestimated. Because no day 14 peak-response samples were available, the repertoires could be characterized only after the peak T cell response. Nearly half of unique spike-specific TCRs reportedly recognized epitopes outside regions mutated in the B.1.351 and B.1.1.7 variants.

The CDR3 regions of human TCRbeta chains were analyzed by immunosequencing. The original pipeline was this. TCRs in the repertoires were matched against a reference library of SARS-CoV-2-specific TCRs that had been generated with the MIRA antigen-specificity platform. Breadth meant the fraction of unique TCRs that were SARS-CoV-2-associated, whereas depth meant the fraction of total T cells that were SARS-CoV-2-associated. Using the MIRA data, each spike-specific TCR was mapped to the spike region that the TCR reacts to and placed in a CD4 or CD8 class. Log10-transformed breadth and depth values were compared by one-way ANOVA with Sidak's multiple comparisons tests. TCRdb's version of the immuneACCESS table is confined to in-frame rearrangements and falls short of the full clone set. An unresolved V gene accounts for under half of the shortfall where checked; the remainder is of unknown origin. For V, J and clone size, that table is used; D and trimming come from the DNA. The sample includes about 150,000 clones, with 92% observed a single time. The top ten constitute about 2.5% of the sample.

This specimen's time point label, per the study, means: baseline before first vaccination. The vaccinee samples were drawn from two UK trials, COV001 and COV002, one of which was a single-blind randomized controlled phase 2/3 trial testing AZD1222 (ChAdOx1 nCoV-19) in healthy adults. For TCRbeta chain sequencing, PBMC samples from trial participants were taken at day 0 and at day 28 after the second dose. In regard to this clone: Its antigen specificity is not known. Qualities for individual bases were not recorded, and no much larger clone is one base off.

The TCR was taken from an adult in good health. The rearrangement combines TRBV7-7 with TRBJ1-1; TRBD1 is perhaps the D gene, given 6 matching bases. The sample consisted of peripheral blood, taken on day 0 of AZD1222 vaccination. Read as DNA, the sequence is TGTGCCAGCAGCTCTGGGGGGGGGCAAGGATGGAACACTGAAGCTTTCTTT. The translation is CASSSGGGQGWNTEAFF. The entire variable domain, with the stretches around the CDR3 drawn from the reference TRBV7-7 and TRBJ1-1 proteins, is GAGVSQSPRYKVTKRGQDVTLRCDPISSHATLYWYQQALGQGPEFLTYFNYEAQPDKSGLPSDRFSAERPEGSISTLTIQRTEQRDSAMYRCASSSGGGQGWNTEAFFGQGTRLTVV.